The 16 T cell receptor beta chains reported below all come from one sample, sequenced in a study of blood T cell repertoires in COVID-19. Data came from immunoSEQ multiplex PCR; TCRdb stores just in-frame clones and leaves some out. The top ten hold roughly 27% of the sample, which has 100,000 to 150,000 clones, less than 90% seen once. The specimen sequenced was peripheral blood. The receptor set was obtained from a woman older than 75 with acute or convalescent COVID-19.

This clone was detected once. This chain joins TRBV2 and TRBJ2-3; D perhaps matches TRBD1 (7 bases). Trimming shortened V by 10 bases and J by 4 bases, and 18 bases separated the two germline ends. There are 14 residues in the CDR3. The germline gives CDR1 SNHLY, CDR2 FYNNEI. CDR3 nucleotide sequence: TGTGCCACCGGGAGACAGGGAGTCCCAGATACGCAGTATTTT. This codes for CATGRQGVPDTQYF.

This clone was observed once. The CDR3 bases are TGTGCTAGTGGTCTAGGGGTCAATCAGCCCCAGCATTTT. This translates into CASGLGVNQPQHF. This sequence joins TRBV12-5 and TRBJ1-5; D possibly corresponds to TRBD1 (5 bases). CDR1 LGHNT and CDR2 FRNRAP come from the germline V gene. The ends were cut back, 5 bases at V and 3 bases at J, with 8 bases in the middle. This CDR3 is 13 amino acids long.

This chain's CDR3 is CASSITSGVSYNEQFF. CDR3 bases: TGTGCCAGCAGCATTACTAGCGGGGTCTCCTACAATGAGCAGTTCTTC. The chain recombines TRBV6-6 with TRBJ2-1, with TRBD2 matching 10 bases. Germline CDR1 MNHNY, CDR2 SVGAGI (reference sequence). The CDR3 spans 16 residues. J gave up 0 bases and V 6 bases, and 5 bases lay outside the gene matches.

V is TRBV27 and J is TRBJ1-1; D gene uncertain. Trimming cost V 5 bases and J 11 bases, with 18 bases left between them. CDR3 length equals 13 residues. Germline-derived CDR1 and CDR2 are MNHEY and SMNVEV (reference sequence). The CDR3 region is CASSRNIGWYAFF. The CDR3 region has the DNA TGTGCCAGCAGTCGTAATATCGGGTGGTACGCTTTCTTT.

The chain joins TRBV7-2 to TRBJ1-1; possibly TRBD1 for D (5 bases). The V and J ends lost 1 base and 3 bases respectively, with 12 bases between them. Germline V gives CDR1 SGHTA, CDR2 FQGNSA. The CDR3 is 15 residues long. The CDR3 DNA reads as TGTGCCAGCAGCTTAGTCAGGGTTGTGGACACTGAAGCTTTCTTT. As protein: CASSLVRVVDTEAFF.

The chain is built from TRBV5-6 and TRBJ1-6, with D possibly being TRBD1 (5 bases). Trimming pared 4 bases from V and 10 bases from J, leaving 15 bases between. Looked up from germline, CDR1 is SGHDT and CDR2 is YYEEEE. The CDR3 is made up of 14 amino acids. CDR3 residues: CASSLQGGDSPLHF. The CDR3 nucleotides are TGTGCCAGCAGCCTCCAGGGAGGGGACTCACCCCTCCACTTT.

This clone has a handful of counts. This chain links TRBV5-1 with TRBJ1-2; D may be TRBD1 (5 bases). The CDR3 is 14 residues long. V was trimmed by 0 bases and J by 2 bases, leaving 8 bases between them. Germline CDR1 and CDR2: SGHRS and YFSETQ. CDR3 amino acids: CASSLVTANYGYTF. The CDR3 DNA reads TGCGCCAGCAGCTTGGTGACAGCAAACTATGGCTACACCTTC. Full variable domain (outside the CDR3, taken from reference TRBV5-1 and TRBJ1-2): KAGVTQTPRYLIKTRGQQVTLSCSPISGHRSVSWYQQTPGQGLQFLFEYFSETQRNKGNFPGRFSGRQFSNSRSEMNVSTLELGDSALYLCASSLVTANYGYTFGSGTRLTVV.

The chain carries TRBV9 and TRBJ2-1; perhaps TRBD1 as D (6 bases). Trimming stripped 0 bases from V and 4 bases from J, with 17 bases between. The CDR3 sequence is 17 residues long. The germline V gene has CDR1 SGDLS and CDR2 YYNGEE. The CDR3 nucleotides are TGTGCCAGCAGCGTAGTATGGGGTGGGGACAATTACAATGAGCAGTTCTTC. This encodes CASSVVWGGDNYNEQFF. The variable domain in full, completed from reference TRBV9 and TRBJ2-1, reads DSGVTQTPKHLITATGQRVTLRCSPRSGDLSVYWYQQSLDQGLQFLIQYYNGEERAKGNILERFSAQQFPDLHSELNLSSLELGDSALYFCASSVVWGGDNYNEQFFGPGTRLTVL.

The genes are TRBV7-2 and TRBJ1-6; 9 nucleotides align to TRBD1. Trimming cost V 6 bases and J 8 bases; bases outside gene matches: 14. CDR1 is SGHTA and CDR2 is FQGNSA in the germline V gene. This CDR3 spans 17 amino acids. CDR3 coding DNA: TGTGCCAGCAGAGACAACCCCAACAGGGGGCGACATTCACCCCTCCACTTT. Its translation is CASRDNPNRGRHSPLHF.

The chain uses TRBV4-1 and TRBJ1-6; tentatively, D is TRBD1 (6 bases). The germline V and J ends were trimmed by 1 base and 0 bases, with 7 bases remaining between them. Germline CDR1 reads MGHRA; CDR2 reads YSYEKL. The CDR3 has 16 amino acids. CDR3 sequence (DNA): TGCGCCAGCAGCCAAGTACAGGGCTCCTATAATTCACCCCTCCACTTT. This encodes CASSQVQGSYNSPLHF.

This clone was observed a few times. The chain joins TRBV5-6 to TRBJ1-5; TRBD1 might be the D (6 bases). The V and J ends lost 2 bases and 6 bases respectively, with 18 bases between them. Germline-derived CDR1 and CDR2 are SGHDT and YYEEEE. This CDR3 contains 16 residues. The CDR3 here is CASSFWSRGDVQPQHF. CDR3 nucleotides: TGTGCCAGCAGCTTTTGGTCCAGGGGAGACGTTCAGCCCCAGCATTTT.

This sequence joins TRBV7-2 and TRBJ2-2; D remains ambiguous. This CDR3 has 16 residues. The germline gives CDR1 SGHTA, CDR2 FQGNSA. The V gene lost 5 bases and the J gene lost 0 bases, with 13 bases spanning the gap. CDR3 loop: CASSPSFSANTGELFF. Written as DNA, the CDR3 is TGTGCCAGCAGCCCTTCTTTTTCCGCGAACACCGGGGAGCTGTTTTTT.

The chain carries TRBV7-9 and TRBJ1-1; D is undetermined. CDR3 length: 13 amino acids. With 3 bases removed from V and 3 bases from J, the gap between germline ends came to 8 bases. Germline V gene sequence: CDR1 SEHNR, CDR2 FQNEAQ (reference sequence). The CDR3, as DNA: TGTGCCAGCAGCTTCTATGAGGACACTGAAGCTTTCTTT. This translates into CASSFYEDTEAFF. The full variable domain, its missing parts supplied by reference TRBV7-9 and TRBJ1-1, is DTGVSQNPRHKITKRGQNVTFRCDPISEHNRLYWYRQTLGQGPEFLTYFQNEAQLEKSRLLSDRFSAERPKGSFSTLEIQRTEQGDSAMYLCASSFYEDTEAFFGQGTRLTVV.

V and J are TRBV6-6 and TRBJ1-1, with 10 positions matching TRBD1. With V trimmed by 4 bases and J by 5 bases, 7 bases remained unmatched. The CDR3 length is 15 residues. Germline V gene sequence: CDR1 MNHNY, CDR2 SVGAGI (reference sequence). The CDR3 spells CASSSRTGGNTEAFF. The CDR3 DNA follows: TGTGCCAGCAGTTCACGGACAGGGGGGAATACTGAAGCTTTCTTT.

CDR3 sequence: CASSPGFGQPQHF. Written as DNA, the CDR3 is TGTGCCAGCAGCCCAGGGTTTGGGCAGCCCCAGCATTTT. This chain links TRBV7-2 with TRBJ1-5; a possible D gene is TRBD1 (5 bases). The CDR3 is made up of 13 amino acids. The ends were cut back, 5 bases at V and 7 bases at J, with 12 bases in the middle. Germline V CDR1 and CDR2: SGHTA, FQGNSA.

The gene calls are TRBV4-3 and TRBJ2-3; 12 bases are a match to TRBD2. The CDR3 has 18 amino acids. With 0 bases clipped from V and 5 bases from J, the junction kept 9 bases outside the gene matches. Per the germline V gene, CDR1 is LGHNA and CDR2 is YSLEER. The CDR3 coding sequence is TGCGCCAGCAGCCAAGATCCCCTAGCGGGGGGGGCGGGAGATACGCAGTATTTT. This gives the protein CASSQDPLAGGAGDTQYF.